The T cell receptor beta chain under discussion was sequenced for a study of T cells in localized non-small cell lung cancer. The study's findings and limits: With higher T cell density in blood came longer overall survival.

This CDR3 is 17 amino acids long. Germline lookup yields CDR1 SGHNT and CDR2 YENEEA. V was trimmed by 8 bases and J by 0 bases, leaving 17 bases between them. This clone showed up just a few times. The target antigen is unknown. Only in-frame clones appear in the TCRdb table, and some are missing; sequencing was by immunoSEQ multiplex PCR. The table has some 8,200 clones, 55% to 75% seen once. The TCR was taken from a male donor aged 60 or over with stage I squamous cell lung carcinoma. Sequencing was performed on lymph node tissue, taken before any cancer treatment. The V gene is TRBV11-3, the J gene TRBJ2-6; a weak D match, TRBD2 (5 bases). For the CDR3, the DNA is TGTGCCAGCGCTGTTCGGACTCCCGCCTCTGGGGCCAACGTCCTGACTTTC. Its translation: CASAVRTPASGANVLTF.